These 20 T cell receptor beta chains were all obtained from the same sample, sequenced in a study of blood T cells in healthy people across ages. The authors ran a second PCR of roughly 6 to 12 cycles using a sample-barcoded 5' primer and a J-beta primer mix. One entry per CDR3 protein results from TCRdb running MiXCR on the 5' RACE reads. The table shows 660,000 or so distinct CDR3 sequences, with around three fifths occurring only once. Sequencing was carried out using blood. The receptor set was obtained from a man aged 55-75 years in good health.

A few counts support this clonotype. The chain employs TRBV29-1 and TRBJ2-7; possibly TRBD1 or TRBD2 for D (6 bases each). With 4 bases removed from V and 4 bases from J, the gap between germline ends came to 11 bases. The CDR3 is 12 amino acids. Germline assignment: CDR1 SQVTM and CDR2 ANQGSEA. The CDR3 region is CSVGQEGYEQYF. In nucleotides, the CDR3 is TGCAGCGTTGGACAGGAGGGTTACGAGCAGTACTTC.

The chain employs TRBV9 and TRBJ2-7, with 14 bases fitting TRBD2. The CDR3 covers 16 residues. V shed 3 bases and J 2 bases; nucleotides not matched to a gene: 4. Germline CDR1 reads SGDLS; CDR2 reads YYNGEE. CDR3 coding DNA: TGTGCCAGCAGCGCGGGACTAGCGGGGGTGGCCTACGAGCAGTACTTC. Amino acids: CASSAGLAGVAYEQYF.

The rearrangement uses TRBV6-5 and TRBJ1-1, with D maybe TRBD1 (5 bases). V lost 0 bases and J lost 4, with 18 bases in between. CDR1 MNHEY and CDR2 SVGAGI come from the germline V gene. CDR3 size: 17 residues. The CDR3 is CASSYSQGGLGGTEAFF. CDR3 bases: TGTGCCAGCAGTTACTCCCAGGGCGGACTAGGAGGCACTGAAGCTTTCTTT.

This clonotype occurred a few times. The V call is TRBV5-1, the J call TRBJ2-7, with D unclear. V was cut by 0 bases and J by 3 bases, with 7 bases left in between. Germline CDR1 is SGHRS and CDR2 is YFSETQ. This CDR3 region has 13 residues. In DNA, the CDR3 is TGCGCCAGCAGCTTGGCTCCGAACTACGAGCAGTACTTC. It is translated as CASSLAPNYEQYF.

This rearrangement joins TRBV18 to TRBJ2-1; 10 nucleotides match TRBD2. Losses at the gene ends were 3 bases for V and 7 bases for J; bases not matched to a gene: 12. CDR1 is KGHSH, CDR2 LQKENI, per germline. The CDR3 contains 17 residues. As DNA, the CDR3 is TGTGCCAGCTCACCGTATAGTCTAGCGGGGGCCATAAATGAGCAGTTCTTC. Translated, it gives CASSPYSLAGAINEQFF.

The gene calls are TRBV5-1 and TRBJ2-3, with D possibly TRBD2 on 6 matching bases. This CDR3 is built from 15 residues. Germline loops: CDR1 SGHRS, CDR2 YFSETQ. Trimming cost V 2 bases and J 2 bases, with 12 bases left between them. CDR3 loop: CASSFARGDTDTQYF. As DNA, the CDR3 is TGCGCCAGCAGCTTCGCGCGGGGTGACACAGATACGCAGTATTTT.

There are a few counts of this clonotype. The chain employs TRBV2 and TRBJ1-5; no definite D call. With 6 bases removed from V and 7 bases from J, the gap between germline ends came to 13 bases. Germline CDR1 SNHLY, CDR2 FYNNEI. There are 13 residues in the CDR3. The CDR3 reads CASSDRHTQPQHF. The DNA of the CDR3 is TGTGCCAGCAGCGACCGTCACACCCAGCCCCAGCATTTT.

The genes are TRBV4-2 and TRBJ2-3; D assignment may be TRBD1 or TRBD2 (5 bases each). This CDR3 has 17 residues. V lost 5 bases to trimming and J lost 0 bases, with 18 bases between them. Germline CDR1 reads LGHNA; CDR2 reads YNFKEQ. CDR3 nucleotide sequence: TGTGCCAGCAGCGGGGGTCGTCCGGACCCTAGCACAGATACGCAGTATTTT. Translated: CASSGGRPDPSTDTQYF.

A few counts support this clonotype. V gene TRBV29-1 combines with J gene TRBJ2-5; D uncertain. The germline V gene encodes CDR1 SQVTM and CDR2 ANQGSEA. The CDR3 is 13 residues long. Deletions cut 3 bases from V and 5 bases from J, with 13 bases between. Here the CDR3 DNA reads TGCAGCGTTGACCACGCGTCGTCGGAGACCCAGTACTTC. Translating gives CSVDHASSETQYF.

CDR3 in amino acids: CASNFGDKNIQYF. Written as DNA, the CDR3 is TGTGCCAGCAATTTCGGGGACAAAAACATTCAGTACTTC. The chain employs TRBV6-1 and TRBJ2-4; D possibly corresponds to TRBD2 (5 bases). Germline CDR1 MNHNS, CDR2 SASEGT. V was pared by 7 bases and J by 3 bases, with 10 bases between. This CDR3 contains 13 residues.

The CDR3 nucleotides read TGCGCCAGCAGCCGACAGGGGAGGTTAGATACGCAGTATTTT. It translates to CASSRQGRLDTQYF. V and J are TRBV5-1 and TRBJ2-3, with 8 bases fitting TRBD1. The CDR3 runs 14 residues. Unmatched junction bases numbered 6, after V lost 4 bases and J lost 5 bases. CDR1 is SGHRS and CDR2 is YFSETQ in the germline V gene.

The rearrangement links TRBV2 to TRBJ1-6, with D possibly being TRBD1 (5 bases). The CDR3 covers 15 residues. Germline-derived CDR1 and CDR2 are SNHLY and FYNNEI. Between the trimmed V and J ends, which lost 5 bases and 10 bases, there was a span of 18 bases. The CDR3 nucleotides read TGTGCCAGCAGTTCACGAGGGCAAGGGGACTCACCCCTCCACTTT. It yields the protein CASSSRGQGDSPLHF.

This clonotype has just one count. This chain joins TRBV2 and TRBJ2-2, with 10 bases identical to TRBD2. CDR3 length: 16 amino acids. Germline trimming cut 4 bases from V and 5 bases from J; bases unmatched to any gene: 7. Germline values: CDR1 SNHLY, CDR2 FYNNEI. CDR3 nucleotide sequence: TGTGCCAGCAGTGGTCAAGCGGGGGGGCCGACCGGGGAGCTGTTTTTT. This gives the protein CASSGQAGGPTGELFF.

This clonotype was counted a few times. The CDR3 loop reads CSARRDRDLFF. Here the CDR3 DNA reads TGCAGTGCGAGACGGGACAGGGATCTGTTCTTC. This chain links TRBV20-1 with TRBJ2-1; 9 positions agree with TRBD1. The ends lost 6 bases at V and 15 bases at J; junction bases unmatched: 9. From germline, CDR1 is DFQATT and CDR2 SNEGSKA (reference sequence). The CDR3 length is 11 residues.

The chain uses TRBV6-5 and TRBJ1-1, with a possible D match to TRBD1 (5 bases). Trimming left V 0 bases short and J 5 bases short, with 19 bases between. Germline assignment: CDR1 MNHEY and CDR2 SVGAGI. CDR3 length: 17 residues. Here the CDR3 reads CASSYSRGAGLETEAFF. The CDR3 bases are TGTGCCAGCAGTTACTCGAGGGGTGCAGGGTTGGAGACTGAAGCTTTCTTT.

The V call is TRBV5-1, the J call TRBJ2-2, with D uncertain. The CDR3 runs to 16 residues. Trimming removed 0 bases from V and 4 bases from J, with 13 bases in between. The germline CDR1 and CDR2 sequences are SGHRS and YFSETQ. The CDR3 coding sequence is TGCGCCAGCAGCTTGGAGGGCCCGATGGGCACCGGGGAGCTGTTTTTT. Amino acids: CASSLEGPMGTGELFF.

This sequence joins TRBV20-1 and TRBJ1-4; 8 nucleotides match TRBD1. The CDR3 is 13 residues long. Germline CDR1 reads DFQATT; CDR2 reads SNEGSKA (reference sequence). J was trimmed by 6 bases and V by 3 bases; bases with no gene match: 3. CDR3: CSASSTGDEKLFF. DNA of the CDR3: TGCAGTGCTAGTTCGACAGGGGATGAAAAACTGTTTTTT.

The chain uses TRBV10-3 and TRBJ2-2; the D is unclear. This CDR3 is built from 13 residues. Germline V gives CDR1 ENHRY, CDR2 SYGVKD. Trimming removed 7 bases from V and 0 bases from J, with 6 bases in between. The CDR3 region has the DNA TGTGCCATCACCCCCTCGAACACCGGGGAGCTGTTTTTT. Amino acid sequence: CAITPSNTGELFF.

The chain couples TRBV29-1 to TRBJ2-3; D is perhaps TRBD2 (6 bases). CDR1 and CDR2 (germline): SQVTM, ANQGSEA. This CDR3 has 14 residues. Trimming left V 5 bases short and J 0 bases short, with 12 bases between. CDR3 nucleotides: TGCAGCGTTCAGGCCGGGGGAAGCACAGATACGCAGTATTTT. It codes for CSVQAGGSTDTQYF.

V gene TRBV4-2 combines with J gene TRBJ2-1, with D maybe TRBD2 (5 bases). This CDR3 is 12 amino acids long. CDR1 and CDR2 from the germline V gene are LGHNA and YNFKEQ. Trimming removed 0 bases at V and 13 bases at J, with 10 bases between. The CDR3 sequence: CASSQDRTVQFF. The DNA of the CDR3 is TGTGCCAGCAGCCAAGATAGGACTGTTCAGTTCTTC.